This T cell receptor beta chain was recorded in a study of cytomegalovirus exposure and HLA in healthy donors (dated by TCRdb to 2017 to 2019). A note on the overall study: An earlier analysis of approximately 640 of the donors reported 250 to 300 Gb of sequence data and roughly 100 million unique TCR beta sequences from roughly 200 million T cells. Approximately 300 gigabases of sequencing data and around 80 million unique TCR sequences made up an early release that covered 500 to 650 HLA-typed donors. Among the roughly 390 genotyped donors, 81% belonged to the genetic ancestry cluster associated with self-reported Caucasian donors. The study was designed to test whether signatures of past pathogen exposure could be identified by cataloging public T cell receptors. Using immunosequencing, the study profiled T cell repertoires from roughly 650 subjects and related those repertoires to cytomegalovirus serostatus. In addition to the first cohort of 666 subjects, a separate validation cohort of approximately 110 different subjects was used. High-throughput TCR immunosequencing, statistical association of individual TCRs with disease status, and machine learning were combined to predict cytomegalovirus infection status. To study patterns of TCR occurrence, a later analysis re-analyzed previously published TCR beta repertoires from around 660 donors and added high-resolution HLA genotyping. The later analysis used no new phenotypic data to find candidate immune exposures, relying instead on TCR beta sequences and their occurrence across donors. An earlier analysis of 587 of the donors applied high-throughput TCR beta sequencing to assess whether each TCR beta V gene segment acted as functional or pseudogenic. Alongside the repertoire data, information on donor age, sex, ethnicity and CMV serostatus was compiled. A later genetic analysis used genome-wide SNP genotypes for about three fifths of the roughly 700 donors, treating that subset as a discovery cohort. All discovery cohort repertoires had been generated on a single sequencing platform. HLA typing included class I and class II loci at four-digit resolution. The number of donors typed differed by locus, with roughly 620-630 for A, B, C, DRB1 and DQB1, more than 500 for DQA1, 600 to 610 for DPA1, and approximately 470 for DPB1. Roughly 5 DR-DQ haplotypes were handled as single units for association and clustering, since linkage in the cohort was strong. On average, roughly 250,000 unique TCR beta nucleotide sequences were sequenced per donor among more than 350 genotyped donors of the cohort, with roughly 18% of those sequences being non-productive.

Library preparation was by the immunoSEQ multiplex PCR assay. A mixture of 60 forward primers for TCR Vbeta segments and 13 reverse primers for TCR Jbeta segments was used in the multiplex PCR. A multiplex PCR assay on genomic DNA amplified the CDR3 region of rearranged TCR beta genes. The amplified TCR beta libraries were sequenced on the Illumina HiSeq System as 87-base-pair reads. The study's own analysis went as follows. In a later analysis, 70 million to 95 million unique TCR beta chains were counted across the roughly 610 repertoires, and approximately 11 million of these chains were shared by at least two donors. A nearest-neighbor algorithm error-corrected the raw reads and collapsed the reads into unique sequences, merging closely related sequences to remove PCR and sequencing errors. CDR3 sequences were aligned to IMGT reference sequences to assign V, D and J gene segments. For a sequence to be retained, a match of at least six nucleotides was required to both a V gene segment and a J gene segment. Rearrangements were classified as productive when the CDR3 lacked stop codons and remained in frame with V and J, and all other rearrangements were classified as non-productive. CDR3 was defined by IMGT convention, running from the second conserved V-encoded cysteine to the conserved J-encoded phenylalanine. In an earlier analysis of 500 to 650 of the donors, sequences lacking an unambiguous match to a single V gene segment were excluded. An earlier analysis of several hundred of the donors classified V segments as functional when productive rearrangements were above 56.7% and as segregating when the standard deviation between donors was above 5%. A statistical classification framework was built for diagnosing cytomegalovirus status from the catalog of TCR beta chain sequences. In a later analysis, V and J genes were assigned by comparing TCR nucleotide sequences against IMGT/GENE-DB human TR gene sequences. A later analysis assigned CDR3 sequences and most-parsimonious VDJ recombination scenarios with the TCRdist pipeline. A later analysis defined each TCR beta chain by its CDR3 amino acid sequence plus V-gene family, and excluded reads lacking a unique V-gene family. In a later analysis, fewer than 600 highly shared, low-generation-probability nucleotide sequences were removed to address suspected cross-contamination and a sequencing artifact. In a later analysis, a clonal expansion index was calculated for each public chain from normalized within-repertoire ranks of inferred template counts. In a later analysis, generation probabilities were computed with a VDJ recombination model fitted to out-of-frame rearrangements, and the resulting probabilities were checked against IGoR. Hypergeometric tests were used in a later analysis to score TCR-TCR, TCR-HLA and TCR-CMV co-occurrence, with a repertoire-size bias correction applied to the TCR pairs. To estimate false discovery rates, a later analysis permuted the HLA or CMV assignments 20 times. In a later analysis, co-occurring TCRs were grouped using DBSCAN, and TCRdist sequence similarity was added for clustering within HLA-allele-positive subsets. Co-occurrence clustering excluded repertoires with fewer than 30,000 or more than 120,000 public chains, plus five with anomalous nucleotide sharing. TCRdb re-hosts the immuneACCESS table, in-frame sequences only. Its copies lack some clones; in the studies checked, an unresolved V gene accounts for under half of them, and the cause for the rest is not known. That table is the source of V, J and clone size, and D and trimming were worked out from the DNA. This sample has some 110,000 clones in its table, and 60% to 85% of those were observed once. The biggest ten clones account for about 5.3% of the sample.

With respect to this clone: Its antigen is unknown. Base qualities are not recorded, but no much larger clone differs from it by a single base.

The cohort consisted of some 670 healthy bone marrow donors. Cohort members were all nominally healthy when sampled, although unrecorded immune exposures were likely present. The donor tested CMV seronegative, placing the donor among the 300 to 450 seronegative members of the cohort. A peripheral blood sample was collected from each donor, and TCR beta sequencing was performed on peripheral blood mononuclear cells. Genomic DNA extraction from the blood cell samples was performed with the Qiagen DNeasy Blood Extraction Kit. Via the germline V gene, CDR1 is MNHEY and CDR2 SVGAGI. From cysteine to phenylalanine, the CDR3 is 12 amino acids long. Only CDR3 DNA remains: 36 bases, in frame from the first base. Trimming takes 6 bases from V and 8 bases from J, and the germline ends sit 10 bases apart. Overall study results and their limits: While some public TCRs were present in many individuals, most TCR sequences turned up only very rarely across donors. Some IMGT-functional V segments, including TRBV6-2 and TRBV6-3, could not be told apart with the 87-base-pair reads, so those segments were excluded. A later analysis found that most CMV-associated TCR beta chains appeared HLA-restricted, with HLA associations seemingly driven largely by CMV exposure. The classifier was reported to diagnose cytomegalovirus status with high specificity and sensitivity in both the original cohort and the validation cohort. A further reported finding was that TCR beta sequences accurately predicted the HLA-A and HLA-B alleles for most subjects in the first cohort. In a later genetic analysis, fewer N-insertions in productive TCRs were reported among donors in an Asian-associated ancestry cluster than the roughly 670-donor mean. A total of around 150 TCR beta chains were listed by the study as associated with cytomegalovirus. At a false discovery rate of 0.05, a later analysis linked under 20,000 TCR beta sequences to specific HLA alleles. In a later analysis, HLA-associated TCR beta chains were found to be more clonally expanded and to have lower generation probabilities than equally common non-associated chains. Several of the top co-occurrence clusters appeared to be linked to parvovirus B19, influenza, CMV and Epstein-Barr virus, according to a later analysis. In a later analysis, the rate of TCR association differed among HLA loci, with DRB1 alleles having the most associated TCRs and HLA-C alleles having the fewest. It was suggested by the authors that the approach could potentially be generalized to other disease states and immunological phenotypes. Strong co-occurrence of HLA alleles, especially DR and DQ, made assigning TCR associations to individual alleles difficult. In vitro tests confirmed that a few of the cytomegalovirus-associated TCR beta chains recognize cytomegalovirus antigens. For the cohort, immune exposure information was limited to CMV serostatus. Correlated functional status among segregating V segments might be attributable to linkage disequilibrium, but an unknown experimental factor could not be ruled out. Because HLA typing was unavailable for some donors at each locus, only the typed subset was used in association tests. In this cohort, only TCR beta chains were sequenced, and detectable features were limited by the absence of alpha or paired-chain data. Because counts were too low, roughly 18 rarely observed V segments, including chromosome 9 orphons, were left out of the earlier analysis of over 550 of the donors. Sequencing depth was assumed to be roughly uniform across donors in the presence/absence analyses, though that assumption may not hold. An association between a missense DCLRE1C variant and V-gene and J-gene trimming of TCR beta chains was found in a later genetic analysis and replicated in an independent cohort. A group of highly shared sequence variants was considered likely to be a technical artifact of the sequencing pipeline. Broadly in line with IMGT annotations, most TCR beta V segments showed up in productive rearrangements about 87% or about 30% of the time in an earlier analysis of several hundred of the donors.

The sequence joins TRBV6-5 to TRBJ1-4, with the D gene call left open. This TCR derives from a male donor in good health and CMV-seronegative. The sequenced sample consisted of PBMCs. The DNA is as follows: TGTGCCAGCAGGGGAGGGAGGGAAAAACTGTTTTTT. It is translated as CASRGGREKLFF.